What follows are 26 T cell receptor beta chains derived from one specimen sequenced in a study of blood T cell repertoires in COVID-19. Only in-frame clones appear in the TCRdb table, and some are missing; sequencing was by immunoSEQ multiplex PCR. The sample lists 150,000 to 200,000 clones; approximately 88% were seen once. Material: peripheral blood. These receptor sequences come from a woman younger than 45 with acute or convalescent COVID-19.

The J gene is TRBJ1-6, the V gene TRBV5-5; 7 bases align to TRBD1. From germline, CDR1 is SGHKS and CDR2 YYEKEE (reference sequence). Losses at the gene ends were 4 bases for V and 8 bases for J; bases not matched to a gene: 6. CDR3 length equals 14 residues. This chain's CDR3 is CASSTGQADSPLHF. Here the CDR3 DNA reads TGTGCCAGCAGCACCGGACAGGCTGATTCACCCCTCCACTTT.

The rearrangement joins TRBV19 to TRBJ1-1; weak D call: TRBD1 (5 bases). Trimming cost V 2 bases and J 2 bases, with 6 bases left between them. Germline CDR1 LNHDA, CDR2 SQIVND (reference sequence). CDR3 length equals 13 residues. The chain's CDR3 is CASSITGNTEAFF. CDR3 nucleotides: TGTGCCAGTAGTATAACAGGAAACACTGAAGCTTTCTTT.

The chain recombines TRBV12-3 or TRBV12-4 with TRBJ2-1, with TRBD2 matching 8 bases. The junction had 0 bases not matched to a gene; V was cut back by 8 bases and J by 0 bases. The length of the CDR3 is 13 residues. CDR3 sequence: CASAGGSYNEQFF. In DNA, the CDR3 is TGTGCCAGCGCGGGAGGCTCCTACAATGAGCAGTTCTTC.

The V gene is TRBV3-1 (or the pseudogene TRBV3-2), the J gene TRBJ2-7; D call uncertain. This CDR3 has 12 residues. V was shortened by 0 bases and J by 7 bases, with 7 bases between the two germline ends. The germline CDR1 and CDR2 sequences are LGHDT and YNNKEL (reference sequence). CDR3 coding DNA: TGTGCCAGCAGCCAAGATGTACGGGAGCAGTACTTC. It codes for CASSQDVREQYF.

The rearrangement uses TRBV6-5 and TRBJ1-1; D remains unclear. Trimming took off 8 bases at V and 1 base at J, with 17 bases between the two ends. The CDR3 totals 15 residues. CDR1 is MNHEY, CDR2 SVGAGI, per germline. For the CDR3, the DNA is TGTGCCAGCCAATACTACGGAGGCCCGAACACTGAAGCTTTCTTT. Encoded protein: CASQYYGGPNTEAFF.

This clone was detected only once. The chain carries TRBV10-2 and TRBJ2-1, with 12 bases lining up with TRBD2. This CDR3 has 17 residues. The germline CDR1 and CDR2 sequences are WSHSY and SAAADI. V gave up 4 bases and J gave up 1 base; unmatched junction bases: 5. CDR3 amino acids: CASSGGGLAGSYNEQFF. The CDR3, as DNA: TGCGCCAGCAGTGGGGGGGGACTAGCGGGTTCCTACAATGAGCAGTTCTTC.

CDR3 amino acids: CASTLTGATSPLHF. The CDR3 DNA is TGTGCCAGCACCCTAACAGGGGCTACTTCACCCCTCCACTTT. The chain links TRBV28 to TRBJ1-6; TRBD1 matches 7 bases. Germline assignment: CDR1 MDHEN and CDR2 SYDVKM. The CDR3 totals 14 residues. The junction had 9 bases not matched to a gene; V was cut back by 7 bases and J by 9 bases.

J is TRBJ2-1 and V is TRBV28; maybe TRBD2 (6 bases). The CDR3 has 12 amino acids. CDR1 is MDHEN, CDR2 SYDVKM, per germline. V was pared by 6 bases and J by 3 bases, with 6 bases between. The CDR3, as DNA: TGTGCCAGCAGCGGGAGCTACAATGAGCAGTTCTTC. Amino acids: CASSGSYNEQFF.

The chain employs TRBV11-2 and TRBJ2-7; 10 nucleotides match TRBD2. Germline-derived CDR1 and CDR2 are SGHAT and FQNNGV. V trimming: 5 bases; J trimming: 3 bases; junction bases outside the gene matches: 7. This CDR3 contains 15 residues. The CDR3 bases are TGTGCCAGCAGCACGGGACTAGCGAGAAGCTACGAGCAGTACTTC. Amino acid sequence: CASSTGLARSYEQYF.

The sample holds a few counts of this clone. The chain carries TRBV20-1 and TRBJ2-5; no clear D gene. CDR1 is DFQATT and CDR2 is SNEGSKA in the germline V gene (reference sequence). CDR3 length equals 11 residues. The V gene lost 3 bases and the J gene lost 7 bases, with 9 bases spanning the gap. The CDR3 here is CSASPLRTQYF. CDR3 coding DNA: TGCAGTGCTAGTCCTCTGAGGACCCAGTACTTC.

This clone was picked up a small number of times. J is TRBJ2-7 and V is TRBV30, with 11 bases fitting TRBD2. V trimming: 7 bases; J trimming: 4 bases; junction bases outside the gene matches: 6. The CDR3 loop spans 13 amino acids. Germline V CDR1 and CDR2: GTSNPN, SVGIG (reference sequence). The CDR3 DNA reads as TGTGCCTTTCGACTAGCGGGATCGTACGAGCAGTACTTC. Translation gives CAFRLAGSYEQYF.

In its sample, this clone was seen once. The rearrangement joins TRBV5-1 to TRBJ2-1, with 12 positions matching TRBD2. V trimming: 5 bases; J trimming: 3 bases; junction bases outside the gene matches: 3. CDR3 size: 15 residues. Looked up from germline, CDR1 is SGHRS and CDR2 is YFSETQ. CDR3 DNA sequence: TGCGCCAGCAGGTTGACTAGCGGGAGCTACAATGAGCAGTTCTTC. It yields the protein CASRLTSGSYNEQFF.

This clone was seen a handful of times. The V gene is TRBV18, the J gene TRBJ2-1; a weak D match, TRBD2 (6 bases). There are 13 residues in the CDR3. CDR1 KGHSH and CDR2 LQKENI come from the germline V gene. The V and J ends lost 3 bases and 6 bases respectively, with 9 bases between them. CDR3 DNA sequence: TGTGCCAGCTCACCTGGAGGGTTCAATGAGCAGTTCTTC. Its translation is CASSPGGFNEQFF.

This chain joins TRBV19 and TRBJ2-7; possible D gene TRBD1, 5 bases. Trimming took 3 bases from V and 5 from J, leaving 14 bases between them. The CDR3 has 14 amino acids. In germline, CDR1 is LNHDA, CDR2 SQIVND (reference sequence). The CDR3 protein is CASSMGRPQDEQYF. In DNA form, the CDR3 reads TGTGCCAGTAGTATGGGGCGGCCCCAGGACGAGCAGTACTTC.

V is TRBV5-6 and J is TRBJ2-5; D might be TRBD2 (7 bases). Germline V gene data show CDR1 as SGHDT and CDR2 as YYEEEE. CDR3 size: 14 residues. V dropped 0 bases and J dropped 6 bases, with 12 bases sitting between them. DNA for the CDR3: TGTGCCAGCAGCTTGGAGGGGGGGCATCAGACCCAGTACTTC. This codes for CASSLEGGHQTQYF.

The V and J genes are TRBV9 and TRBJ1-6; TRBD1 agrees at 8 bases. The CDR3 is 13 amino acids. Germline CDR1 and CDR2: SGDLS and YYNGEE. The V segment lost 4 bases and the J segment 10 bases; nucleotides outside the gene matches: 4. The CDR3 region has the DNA TGTGCCAGCAGCCCGGGACAGGACTCACCCCTCCACTTT. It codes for CASSPGQDSPLHF. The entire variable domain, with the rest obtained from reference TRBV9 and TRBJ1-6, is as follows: DSGVTQTPKHLITATGQRVTLRCSPRSGDLSVYWYQQSLDQGLQFLIQYYNGEERAKGNILERFSAQQFPDLHSELNLSSLELGDSALYFCASSPGQDSPLHFGNGTRLTVT.

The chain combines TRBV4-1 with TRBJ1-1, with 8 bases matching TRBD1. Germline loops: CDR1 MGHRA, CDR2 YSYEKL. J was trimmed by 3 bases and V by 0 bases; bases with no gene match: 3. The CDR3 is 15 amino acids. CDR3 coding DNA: TGCGCCAGCAGCCAAGACCCAGGGGGCTACACTGAAGCTTTCTTT. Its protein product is CASSQDPGGYTEAFF.

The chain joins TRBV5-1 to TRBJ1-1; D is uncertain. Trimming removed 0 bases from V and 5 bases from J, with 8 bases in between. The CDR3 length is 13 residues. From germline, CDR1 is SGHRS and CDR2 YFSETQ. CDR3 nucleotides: TGCGCCAGCAGCTTGGGACAAGAGACTGAAGCTTTCTTT. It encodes CASSLGQETEAFF. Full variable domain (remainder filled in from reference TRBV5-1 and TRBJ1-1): KAGVTQTPRYLIKTRGQQVTLSCSPISGHRSVSWYQQTPGQGLQFLFEYFSETQRNKGNFPGRFSGRQFSNSRSEMNVSTLELGDSALYLCASSLGQETEAFFGQGTRLTVV.

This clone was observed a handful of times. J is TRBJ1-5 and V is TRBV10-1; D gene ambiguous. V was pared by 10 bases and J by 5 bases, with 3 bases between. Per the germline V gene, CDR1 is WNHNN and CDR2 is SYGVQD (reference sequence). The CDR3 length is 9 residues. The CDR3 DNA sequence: TGCGCCACCGATCAGCCCCAGCATTTT. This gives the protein CATDQPQHF.

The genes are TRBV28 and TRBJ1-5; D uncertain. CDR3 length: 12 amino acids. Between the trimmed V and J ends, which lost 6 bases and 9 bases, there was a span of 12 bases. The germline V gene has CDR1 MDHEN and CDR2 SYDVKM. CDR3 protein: CASSPSQRPQHF. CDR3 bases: TGTGCCAGCAGCCCGAGCCAGCGGCCCCAGCATTTT.

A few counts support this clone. CDR3 DNA: TGTGCCAGCAGCCAATGGTCAGGACAGGGAATCTATGGCTACACCTTC. It yields the protein CASSQWSGQGIYGYTF. The chain combines TRBV3-1 (or the pseudogene TRBV3-2) with TRBJ1-2, with 8 positions matching TRBD1. V was pared by 2 bases and J by 4 bases, with 9 bases of the junction left unmatched. The CDR3 loop spans 16 amino acids. CDR1 and CDR2 (germline): LGHDT, YNNKEL (reference sequence).

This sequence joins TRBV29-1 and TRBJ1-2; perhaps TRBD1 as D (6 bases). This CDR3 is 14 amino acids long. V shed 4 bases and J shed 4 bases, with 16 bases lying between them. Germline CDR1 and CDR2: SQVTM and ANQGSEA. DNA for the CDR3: TGCAGCGTTGGGTCACAGGGTGGTGTCTATGGCTACACCTTC. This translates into CSVGSQGGVYGYTF. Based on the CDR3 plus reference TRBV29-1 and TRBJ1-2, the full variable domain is SAVISQKPSRDICQRGTSLTIQCQVDSQVTMMFWYRQQPGQSLTLIATANQGSEATYESGFVIDKFPISRPNLTFSTLTVSNMSPEDSSIYLCSVGSQGGVYGYTFGSGTRLTVV.

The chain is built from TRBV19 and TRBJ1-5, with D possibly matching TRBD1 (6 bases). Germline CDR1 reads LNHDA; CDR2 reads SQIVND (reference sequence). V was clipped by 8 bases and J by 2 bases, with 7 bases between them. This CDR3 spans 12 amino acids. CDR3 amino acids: CASGQRNQPQHF. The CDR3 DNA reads TGTGCCAGTGGACAGCGCAATCAGCCCCAGCATTTT.

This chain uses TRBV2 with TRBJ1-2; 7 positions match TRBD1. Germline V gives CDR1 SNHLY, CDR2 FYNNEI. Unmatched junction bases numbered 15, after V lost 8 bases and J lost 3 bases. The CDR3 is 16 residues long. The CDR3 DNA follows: TGTGCCAGCCAACCCGGGGCCGGGACAGCTTACTATGGCTACACCTTC. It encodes CASQPGAGTAYYGYTF.

CDR3 DNA: TGTGCCAGTAGTCTCTTGACAGGGGATGCTTTCTTT. It codes for CASSLLTGDAFF. The J gene is TRBJ1-1, the V gene TRBV19; 8 bases are shared with TRBD1. CDR1 is LNHDA and CDR2 is SQIVND in the germline V gene (reference sequence). V was clipped by 5 bases and J by 11 bases; unmatched bases: 7. The CDR3 is made up of 12 amino acids.

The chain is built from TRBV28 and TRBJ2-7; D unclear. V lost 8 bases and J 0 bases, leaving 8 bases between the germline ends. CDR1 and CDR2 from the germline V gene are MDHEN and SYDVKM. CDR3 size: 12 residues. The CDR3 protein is CASGRSSYEQYF. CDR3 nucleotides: TGTGCCAGCGGAAGGAGCTCCTACGAGCAGTACTTC.